This entry lists 9 T cell receptor beta chains sequenced from one sample in a study of patients and donors after allogeneic stem cell transplantation. TCRdb re-analysed the RT-PCR reads in MiXCR, keeping a single row per CDR3 protein. Among 150,000 to 200,000 distinct CDR3 sequences listed, about 24% were seen once. Sequencing used blood, either unsorted or a sorted T cell fraction (not recorded which). The receptors originated from a human donor who was either an allogeneic HSCT recipient or a stem cell or donor lymphocyte infusion donor (not recorded which). It is not recorded whose cells these are; they may come from a transplant donor.

This clonotype has only a few counts. This CDR3 reads CASSQDPVGSSYEQYF. The DNA of the CDR3 is TGTGCCAGCAGCCAAGACCCTGTTGGGAGCTCCTACGAGCAGTACTTC. The rearrangement links TRBV3-1 to TRBJ2-7, with a tentative D call TRBD2 (5 bases). In germline, CDR1 is LGHDT, CDR2 YNNKEL (reference sequence). The CDR3 is 16 residues long. Trimming left V 0 bases short and J 0 bases short, with 12 bases between.

The rearrangement joins TRBV9 to TRBJ2-1, with 12 bases lining up with TRBD2. The CDR3 runs to 15 residues. Looked up from germline, CDR1 is SGDLS and CDR2 is YYNGEE. V shed 4 bases, J shed 4 bases, and the junction held 3 bases outside the gene matches. CDR3 residues: CASSLLAGGYNEQFF. The CDR3 DNA sequence: TGTGCCAGCAGCCTACTAGCGGGGGGATACAATGAGCAGTTCTTC.

Only a few counts were recorded for this clonotype. V and J are TRBV6-6 and TRBJ2-3; no clear D. The CDR3 runs to 13 residues. V lost 5 bases, J lost 1 base, and 7 bases lay in between. The germline gives CDR1 MNHNY, CDR2 SVGAGI (reference sequence). CDR3 sequence reads: CASSHTGTDTQYF. The CDR3 coding sequence is TGTGCCAGCAGTCATACAGGCACAGATACGCAGTATTTT.

This clonotype was seen repeatedly, ten times or more. This rearrangement joins TRBV15 to TRBJ1-1; D is unclear. The V gene's germline CDR1 is LNHNV and CDR2 YYDKDF (reference sequence). The CDR3 runs 16 residues. V shed 0 bases and J shed 7 bases, with 18 bases lying between them. The DNA of the CDR3 is TGTGCCACCAGCAGAGACTACGTCGCGACAAACCGTGAAGCTTTCTTT. Translated: CATSRDYVATNREAFF.

The V and J genes are TRBV20-1 and TRBJ2-3, with 9 bases aligning to TRBD1. The CDR3 length is 17 residues. Trimming removed 1 base from V and 5 bases from J; junction bases left unmatched: 13. CDR1 and CDR2 from the germline V gene are DFQATT and SNEGSKA (reference sequence). CDR3: CSARGQFRTGAKDTQYF. The DNA for the CDR3 is TGCAGTGCTAGAGGGCAATTTAGGACAGGGGCTAAAGATACGCAGTATTTT.

This clonotype has just a few counts. The chain joins TRBV12-3 or TRBV12-4 to TRBJ2-5; D unclear. V dropped 3 bases and J dropped 1 base, with 9 bases sitting between them. The CDR3 contains 14 residues. The CDR3: CASSLVGSQETQYF. CDR3 nucleotide sequence: TGTGCCAGCAGTTTGGTGGGTAGCCAAGAGACCCAGTACTTC.

V usage is TRBV12-3 or TRBV12-4 and J usage is TRBJ1-1; 7 nucleotides match TRBD1. There are 14 residues in the CDR3. Losses at the gene ends were 6 bases for V and 4 bases for J; bases not matched to a gene: 8. The CDR3 region has the DNA TGTGCCAGCAGAGTAACAGGGGTTAGCACTGAAGCTTTCTTT. It specifies CASRVTGVSTEAFF.

J is TRBJ2-7 and V is TRBV14, with D hard to call. Trimming took 1 base from V and 4 from J, leaving 8 bases between them. CDR3 length: 13 residues. The germline V gene encodes CDR1 SGHDN and CDR2 FVKESK. The CDR3 nucleotides are TGTGCCAGCAGCCAAGGAACAGTTTACGAGCAGTACTTC. Translation gives CASSQGTVYEQYF.

The CDR3 DNA is TGTGCCAGCAGCCCCGTGGGTAACACTGAAGCTTTCTTT. The encoded protein is CASSPVGNTEAFF. V usage is TRBV12-3 or TRBV12-4 and J usage is TRBJ1-1; D not certain. V was trimmed by 6 bases and J by 2 bases, leaving 10 bases between them. The CDR3 spans 13 residues.